These 8 T cell receptor beta chains were sequenced from one sample in a study of graft-versus-host responses after intestinal transplantation. Their target antigens are unknown. Some clones are missing from TCRdb's copy, which holds only in-frame ones; the method was immunoSEQ multiplex PCR. The table records 130,000 or so clones, about 92% of them present only once. The input for sequencing was unstimulated CD4+ T cells sorted from spleen or lymph node cells, taken before intestinal transplant. Receptor source: a human donor who received an intestinal transplant.

The CDR3, as DNA: TGTGCCAGCAGTTACAGGGCAAGCGAGACTGAAGCTTTCTTT. It translates to CASSYRASETEAFF. V usage is TRBV6-5 and J usage is TRBJ1-1, with unresolved D. The germline CDR1 and CDR2 sequences are MNHEY and SVGAGI. The CDR3 length is 14 residues. V shed 2 bases and J shed 5 bases, with 12 bases lying between them.

This chain connects TRBV6-1 to TRBJ2-5; 9 bases match TRBD2. This CDR3 is 16 amino acids long. The ends lost 4 bases at V and 2 bases at J; junction bases unmatched: 8. Per germline, CDR1 MNHNS and CDR2 SASEGT. CDR3 DNA: TGTGCCAGCAGTGGGCGGCTAGCGGGGCTTCAAGAGACCCAGTACTTC. Translating gives CASSGRLAGLQETQYF.

The rearrangement links TRBV20-1 to TRBJ2-3; tentative D call: TRBD2 (5 bases). This CDR3 spans 11 amino acids. Trimming took off 5 bases at V and 10 bases at J, with 13 bases between the two ends. CDR1 is DFQATT, CDR2 SNEGSKA, per germline (reference sequence). The CDR3: CSAGGGGSQYF. The CDR3 bases are TGCAGTGCTGGCGGCGGAGGTTCGCAGTATTTT.

The chain employs TRBV2 and TRBJ1-5, with unresolved D. V lost 7 bases and J 6 bases, leaving 16 bases between the germline ends. Germline V gene data show CDR1 as SNHLY and CDR2 as FYNNEI. This CDR3 spans 14 amino acids. CDR3 protein: CASTMEVWGQPQHF. The DNA of the CDR3 is TGTGCCAGCACTATGGAGGTATGGGGTCAGCCCCAGCATTTT.

The CDR3 nucleotides are TGTGCCTGGAGTGTCGGGGCTAGCGGGGGGGCTTGGGAGACCCAGTACTTC. This codes for CAWSVGASGGAWETQYF. V usage is TRBV30 and J usage is TRBJ2-5, with 12 bases aligning to TRBD2. From germline, CDR1 is GTSNPN and CDR2 SVGIG (reference sequence). The CDR3 is made up of 17 amino acids. V dropped 0 bases and J dropped 5; count of bases not matched to a gene: 10.

The J gene is TRBJ2-7, the V gene TRBV6-5; TRBD2 agrees at 10 bases. CDR3 size: 15 residues. CDR1 MNHEY and CDR2 SVGAGI come from the germline V gene. Unmatched junction bases numbered 6, after V lost 6 bases and J lost 1 base. CDR3: CASRRIAGGSYEQYF. The CDR3 DNA follows: TGTGCCAGCAGACGAATAGCGGGGGGTTCCTACGAGCAGTACTTC.

The CDR3 here is CASSLGRPVPETQYF. In DNA form, the CDR3 reads TGTGCCAGCAGCTTAGGCAGGCCTGTCCCAGAGACCCAGTACTTC. The genes are TRBV7-8 and TRBJ2-5; D remains unclear. Germline-derived CDR1 and CDR2 are SGHVS and FQNEAQ. The CDR3 runs to 15 residues. V shed 1 base and J shed 4 bases, with 13 bases lying between them.

V is TRBV10-1 and J is TRBJ1-3; the D is unclear. The V and J ends lost 8 bases and 0 bases respectively, with 20 bases between them. The germline gives CDR1 WNHNN, CDR2 SYGVQD (reference sequence). The CDR3 sequence is 17 residues long. Here the CDR3 reads CASCRTNSQSSGNTIYF. CDR3 coding DNA: TGCGCCAGCTGTAGGACGAACTCCCAGAGCTCTGGAAACACCATATATTTT.